A selection of T cell receptor beta chains follows, all from one sample in a study of T cell changes during pregnancy in multiple sclerosis. Sequenced by immunoSEQ multiplex PCR; TCRdb stores in-frame clones only, minus some. Among 50,000 to 75,000 clones listed, 93% were seen once. Sequences were derived from CD8+ T cells from peripheral blood mononuclear cells, sampled in the third trimester of pregnancy. These receptor sequences come from a female donor with multiple sclerosis, enrolled in a pregnancy study. Each CDR3 is given with its conserved first and last residue. D genes are given only for firm matches. Size is stated for part of the rows, as once, few or many counts, or as a class when the clone is expanded.

cdr3_nt: TGTGCCAGCAGCCCCCTCGGACTAGCGGGACCGGGGCAGTACTTC
cdr3_aa: CASSPLGLAGPGQYF
v_call: TRBV13
j_call: TRBJ2-7
clone_size: NA
d_call: TRBD2

cdr3_nt: TGCGCCAGCAGCTTGAGACTAGCCACACCCTACAATGAGCAGTTCTTC
cdr3_aa: CASSLRLATPYNEQFF
v_call: TRBV5-1
j_call: TRBJ2-1
clone_size: NA
d_call: TRBD2

cdr3_nt: TGTGCCAGCAGTCTCGGACAGGGGGCGGGAGGCTACACCTTC
cdr3_aa: CASSLGQGAGGYTF
v_call: TRBV6-6
j_call: TRBJ1-2
clone_size: once
d_call: TRBD1

cdr3_nt: TGTGCCAGCAGCTTAGAGGCGCTAGCGGGAGGGATAATGGATGAGCAGTTCTTC
cdr3_aa: CASSLEALAGGIMDEQFF
v_call: TRBV7-2
j_call: TRBJ2-1
clone_size: NA
d_call: TRBD2

cdr3_nt: TGTGCCAGCAGCCTACGACAGGGACGGTACGAGCAGTACTTC
cdr3_aa: CASSLRQGRYEQYF
v_call: TRBV7-6
j_call: TRBJ2-7
clone_size: NA
d_call: TRBD1

cdr3_nt: TGTGCCAGCGGATCCTTACAGGGACGTTTGAGCTATGGCTACACCTTC
cdr3_aa: CASGSLQGRLSYGYTF
v_call: TRBV27
j_call: TRBJ1-2
clone_size: NA
d_call: NA

cdr3_nt: TGCGCCAGCAGCCCCCAGACAGGGGCTGACACTGAAGCTTTCTTT
cdr3_aa: CASSPQTGADTEAFF
v_call: TRBV5-1
j_call: TRBJ1-1
clone_size: NA
d_call: TRBD1

cdr3_nt: TGTGCCAGCAGCCCTTACAAAGAAGCTTTCTTT
cdr3_aa: CASSPYKEAFF
v_call: TRBV21-1
j_call: TRBJ1-1
clone_size: NA
d_call: NA

cdr3_nt: TGTGCCAGCAGTAAATTTAGCGGGAGGGCCTACGAGCAGTACTTC
cdr3_aa: CASSKFSGRAYEQYF
v_call: TRBV21-1
j_call: TRBJ2-7
clone_size: NA
d_call: NA

cdr3_nt: TGTGCCAGCAGCTTACCCCAGAGGTCCGCATCGATTAGCGGGGAGCTGTTTTTT
cdr3_aa: CASSLPQRSASISGELFF
v_call: TRBV7-9
j_call: TRBJ2-2
clone_size: NA
d_call: NA

cdr3_nt: TGTGCCAGCAGCTTCGGCAGGGTGAATGAAGCTTTCTTT
cdr3_aa: CASSFGRVNEAFF
v_call: TRBV5-5
j_call: TRBJ1-1
clone_size: NA
d_call: NA

cdr3_nt: TGTGCCAGCAGTTTAGGGGGGGCTCAGCCCCAGCATTTT
cdr3_aa: CASSLGGAQPQHF
v_call: TRBV27
j_call: TRBJ1-5
clone_size: NA
d_call: NA

cdr3_nt: TGTGCCAGCAGCTTGTCTTTTAGAGGAGAGACCCAGTACTTC
cdr3_aa: CASSLSFRGETQYF
v_call: TRBV5-4
j_call: TRBJ2-5
clone_size: NA
d_call: NA

cdr3_nt: TGTGCCAGCAGTGAAAACCGCAGGGCTCGAGGCTACACCTTC
cdr3_aa: CASSENRRARGYTF
v_call: TRBV25-1
j_call: TRBJ1-2
clone_size: NA
d_call: NA

cdr3_nt: TGTGCCAGCAGCTGGACAGGGAAGGGAGCATGGGGAGAGACCCAGTACTTC
cdr3_aa: CASSWTGKGAWGETQYF
v_call: TRBV5-6
j_call: TRBJ2-5
clone_size: NA
d_call: TRBD1

cdr3_nt: TGTGCCAGCAGTGAGCTTACAGGGTGGATGAACACTGAAGCTTTCTTT
cdr3_aa: CASSELTGWMNTEAFF
v_call: TRBV6-1
j_call: TRBJ1-1
clone_size: NA
d_call: NA

cdr3_nt: TGTGCCAGCAGGGCAGGGGGCGTCACTGAAGCTTTCTTT
cdr3_aa: CASRAGGVTEAFF
v_call: TRBV2
j_call: TRBJ1-1
clone_size: NA
d_call: TRBD1

cdr3_nt: TGTGCCAGCAGCTTAGGGGGGGGAGTTTACAATGAGCAGTTCTTC
cdr3_aa: CASSLGGGVYNEQFF
v_call: TRBV11-2
j_call: TRBJ2-1
clone_size: NA
d_call: TRBD2

cdr3_nt: TGTGCCAGCAGCTTCGGGTATCAAGAGACCCAGTACTTC
cdr3_aa: CASSFGYQETQYF
v_call: TRBV11-2
j_call: TRBJ2-5
clone_size: once
d_call: NA

cdr3_nt: TGCAGCGTGCCCGGGAATGACAGGGCCAGCTCCTACGAGCAGTACTTC
cdr3_aa: CSVPGNDRASSYEQYF
v_call: TRBV29-1
j_call: TRBJ2-7
clone_size: NA
d_call: TRBD1

cdr3_nt: TGTGCCAGCAGTTTGTTGGGGGGACTCTCTGGAAACACCATATATTTT
cdr3_aa: CASSLLGGLSGNTIYF
v_call: TRBV28
j_call: TRBJ1-3
clone_size: NA
d_call: NA

cdr3_nt: TGTGCCAGCCACACCGGACCCTCAGGGTACTATGGCTACACCTTC
cdr3_aa: CASHTGPSGYYGYTF
v_call: TRBV5-8
j_call: TRBJ1-2
clone_size: NA
d_call: NA

cdr3_nt: TGTGCCAGCAGCTTCGAGAGCGGCGAGCAGTACTTC
cdr3_aa: CASSFESGEQYF
v_call: TRBV5-4
j_call: TRBJ2-7
clone_size: NA
d_call: NA

cdr3_nt: TGCGCCAGCAGCCAGGGACAGGGGGCTCCCTACGAGCAGTACTTC
cdr3_aa: CASSQGQGAPYEQYF
v_call: TRBV4-3
j_call: TRBJ2-7
clone_size: NA
d_call: TRBD1

cdr3_nt: TGTGCCAGTAGTATTTTTGTGAGGACAGGCGCTAATGAAAAACTGTTTTTT
cdr3_aa: CASSIFVRTGANEKLFF
v_call: TRBV19
j_call: TRBJ1-4
clone_size: NA
d_call: TRBD1

cdr3_nt: TGTGCCAGCAGCTTTCCCAGTTCCTACGAGCAGTACTTC
cdr3_aa: CASSFPSSYEQYF
v_call: TRBV7-9
j_call: TRBJ2-7
clone_size: few
d_call: NA

cdr3_nt: TGTGCCACCAGCAGGGACACTAACGGCGATCAGCCCCAGCATTTT
cdr3_aa: CATSRDTNGDQPQHF
v_call: TRBV15
j_call: TRBJ1-5
clone_size: once
d_call: NA

cdr3_nt: TGTGCCAGCAGCCAAGTAGGTCAGGGAGGAGTCAATGAGCAGTTCTTC
cdr3_aa: CASSQVGQGGVNEQFF
v_call: TRBV14
j_call: TRBJ2-1
clone_size: NA
d_call: NA

cdr3_nt: TGTGCCAGCAGCGTAGAAGGCAGCTTCGTGGGGGGCACTGAAGCTTTCTTT
cdr3_aa: CASSVEGSFVGGTEAFF
v_call: TRBV9
j_call: TRBJ1-1
clone_size: NA
d_call: NA

cdr3_nt: TGCAGCGTTGAAGAGGCCGGGGGACCTGTTGACTACGAGCAGTACTTC
cdr3_aa: CSVEEAGGPVDYEQYF
v_call: TRBV29-1
j_call: TRBJ2-7
clone_size: once
d_call: NA

cdr3_nt: TGCGCCAGCAGCCAAGATGGCGGCGGGAGCTTCACAGATACGCAGTATTTT
cdr3_aa: CASSQDGGGSFTDTQYF
v_call: TRBV4-1
j_call: TRBJ2-3
clone_size: NA
d_call: TRBD2

cdr3_nt: TGTGCCAGCAGTTTAGGGGCCGCGAGCTCCTACGAGCAGTACTTC
cdr3_aa: CASSLGAASSYEQYF
v_call: TRBV27
j_call: TRBJ2-7
clone_size: NA
d_call: NA

cdr3_nt: TGTGCCAGCAGCTCCAGACTAGCGCAACACAATGAGCAGTTCTTC
cdr3_aa: CASSSRLAQHNEQFF
v_call: TRBV7-6
j_call: TRBJ2-1
clone_size: NA
d_call: TRBD2

cdr3_nt: TGCGCCAGCAGCCAAGATCATGGGAGCGAGCAGTACTTC
cdr3_aa: CASSQDHGSEQYF
v_call: TRBV4-3
j_call: TRBJ2-7
clone_size: NA
d_call: NA

cdr3_nt: TGTGCCAGCTACTCAGTCTCAGGGGGGACCCATGGCTACACCTTC
cdr3_aa: CASYSVSGGTHGYTF
v_call: TRBV9
j_call: TRBJ1-2
clone_size: NA
d_call: TRBD1

cdr3_nt: TGTGCCAGCAGCTTAGGAACAGGGTTGAACTATGGCTACACCTTC
cdr3_aa: CASSLGTGLNYGYTF
v_call: TRBV7-9
j_call: TRBJ1-2
clone_size: NA
d_call: NA

cdr3_nt: TGCGCCAGCAGCCTCCGAGAGGAAGTTACCTACGAGCAGTACTTC
cdr3_aa: CASSLREEVTYEQYF
v_call: TRBV4-1
j_call: TRBJ2-7
clone_size: NA
d_call: NA

cdr3_nt: TGTGCCAGCAGCACGGGACAGGGGGCTCCCTATGGCTACACCTTC
cdr3_aa: CASSTGQGAPYGYTF
v_call: TRBV9
j_call: TRBJ1-2
clone_size: NA
d_call: TRBD1

cdr3_nt: TGTGCCAGCAGCTATTACTTACGGGACAGGGTGACCGGCTACACCTTC
cdr3_aa: CASSYYLRDRVTGYTF
v_call: TRBV5-4
j_call: TRBJ1-2
clone_size: NA
d_call: TRBD1

cdr3_nt: TGTGCCAGTAGTTATGGGGCTGACTACGAGCAGTACTTC
cdr3_aa: CASSYGADYEQYF
v_call: TRBV19
j_call: TRBJ2-7
clone_size: NA
d_call: NA

cdr3_nt: TGCGCCAGCAGCCACTGGACAGGGGCGTACCAAGAGACCCAGTACTTC
cdr3_aa: CASSHWTGAYQETQYF
v_call: TRBV4-1
j_call: TRBJ2-5
clone_size: once
d_call: TRBD1